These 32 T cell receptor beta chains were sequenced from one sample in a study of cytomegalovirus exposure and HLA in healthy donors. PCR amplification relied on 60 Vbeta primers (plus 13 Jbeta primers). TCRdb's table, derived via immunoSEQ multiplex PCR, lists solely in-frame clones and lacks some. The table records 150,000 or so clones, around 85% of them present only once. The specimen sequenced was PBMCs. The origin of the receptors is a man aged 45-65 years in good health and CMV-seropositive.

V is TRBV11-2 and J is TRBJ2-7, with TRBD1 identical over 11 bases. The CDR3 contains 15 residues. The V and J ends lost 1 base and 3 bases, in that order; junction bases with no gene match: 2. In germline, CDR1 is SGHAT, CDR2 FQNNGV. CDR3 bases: TGTGCCAGCAGCTTAGGGGGGACAGGGGGCTACGAGCAGTACTTC. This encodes CASSLGGTGGYEQYF.

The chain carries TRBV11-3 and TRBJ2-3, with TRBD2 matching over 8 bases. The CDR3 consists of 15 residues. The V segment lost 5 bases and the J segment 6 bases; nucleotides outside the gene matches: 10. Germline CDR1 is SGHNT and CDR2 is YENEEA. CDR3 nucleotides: TGTGCCAGCAGCCACCCGGGGGGGTCGGGGGATACGCAGTATTTT. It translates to CASSHPGGSGDTQYF.

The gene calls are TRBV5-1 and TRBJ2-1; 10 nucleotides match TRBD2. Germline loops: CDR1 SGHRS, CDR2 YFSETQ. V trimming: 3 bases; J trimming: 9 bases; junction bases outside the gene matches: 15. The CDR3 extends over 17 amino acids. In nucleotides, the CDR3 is TGCGCCAGCAGCTCCCCGACTCAGCGGGGGGGCCGGAGTGAGCAGTTCTTC. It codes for CASSSPTQRGGRSEQFF.

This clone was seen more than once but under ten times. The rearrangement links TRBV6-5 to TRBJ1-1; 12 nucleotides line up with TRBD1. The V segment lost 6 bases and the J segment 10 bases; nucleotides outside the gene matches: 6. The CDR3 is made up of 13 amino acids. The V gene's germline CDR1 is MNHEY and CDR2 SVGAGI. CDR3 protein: CASRGQGAGRAFF. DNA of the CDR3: TGTGCCAGCAGGGGACAGGGGGCTGGAAGAGCTTTCTTT.

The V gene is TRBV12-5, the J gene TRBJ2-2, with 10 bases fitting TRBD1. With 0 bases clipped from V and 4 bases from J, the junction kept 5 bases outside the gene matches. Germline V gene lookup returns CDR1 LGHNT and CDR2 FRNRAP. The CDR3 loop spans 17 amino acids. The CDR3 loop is CASGLVLGTGATGELFF. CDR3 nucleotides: TGTGCTAGTGGTTTGGTACTGGGGACAGGGGCCACCGGGGAGCTGTTTTTT.

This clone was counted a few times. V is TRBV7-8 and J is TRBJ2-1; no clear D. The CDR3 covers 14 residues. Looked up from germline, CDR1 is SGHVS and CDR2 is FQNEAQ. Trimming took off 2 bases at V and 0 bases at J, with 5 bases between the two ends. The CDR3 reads CASSLKSSYNEQFF. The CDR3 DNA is TGTGCCAGCAGCTTAAAGAGCTCCTACAATGAGCAGTTCTTC.

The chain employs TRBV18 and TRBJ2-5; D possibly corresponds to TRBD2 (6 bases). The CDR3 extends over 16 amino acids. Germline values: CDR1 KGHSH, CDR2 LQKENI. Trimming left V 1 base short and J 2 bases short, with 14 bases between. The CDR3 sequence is CASSPREALGQETQYF. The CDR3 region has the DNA TGTGCCAGCTCACCACGGGAGGCCCTGGGACAAGAGACCCAGTACTTC.

The CDR3 nucleotides read TGTGCCAGCAGCTTGGTTAGGCTAGCGGGAGGGCCAGGTTACAATGAGCAGTTCTTC. Residues: CASSLVRLAGGPGYNEQFF. The V gene is TRBV5-6, the J gene TRBJ2-1; 12 bases are shared with TRBD2. J lost 4 bases, V lost 0 bases, and 11 bases had no gene match. Germline CDR1 is SGHDT and CDR2 is YYEEEE. The CDR3 runs to 19 residues.

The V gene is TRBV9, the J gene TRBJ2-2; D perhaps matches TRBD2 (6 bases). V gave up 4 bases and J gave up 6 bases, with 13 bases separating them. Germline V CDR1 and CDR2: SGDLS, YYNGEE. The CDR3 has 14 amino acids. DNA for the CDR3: TGTGCCAGCAGCCTCTCTAGCGTCGCCGGGGAGCTGTTTTTT. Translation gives CASSLSSVAGELFF.

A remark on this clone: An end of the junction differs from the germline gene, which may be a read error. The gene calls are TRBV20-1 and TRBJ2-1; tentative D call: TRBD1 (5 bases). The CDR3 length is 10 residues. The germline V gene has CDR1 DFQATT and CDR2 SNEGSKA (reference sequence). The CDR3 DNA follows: TGCAGTGCTGTGGGGCAGCGACCCCTCTTC. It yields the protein CSAVGQRPLF.

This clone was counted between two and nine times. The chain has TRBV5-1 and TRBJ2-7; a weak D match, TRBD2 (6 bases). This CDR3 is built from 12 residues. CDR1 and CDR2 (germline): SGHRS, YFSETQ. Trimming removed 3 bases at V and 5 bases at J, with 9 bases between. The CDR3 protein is CASSWRGDEQYF. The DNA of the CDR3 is TGCGCCAGCAGCTGGAGGGGAGACGAGCAGTACTTC.

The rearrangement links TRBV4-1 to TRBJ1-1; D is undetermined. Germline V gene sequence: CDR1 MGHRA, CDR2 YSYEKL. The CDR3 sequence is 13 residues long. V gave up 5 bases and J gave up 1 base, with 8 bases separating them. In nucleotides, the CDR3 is TGCGCCAGCAGCTACAGCCCGAACACTGAAGCTTTCTTT. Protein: CASSYSPNTEAFF.

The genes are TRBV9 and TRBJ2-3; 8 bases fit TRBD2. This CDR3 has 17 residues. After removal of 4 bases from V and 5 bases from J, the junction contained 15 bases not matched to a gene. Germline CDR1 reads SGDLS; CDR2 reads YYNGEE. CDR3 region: CASSIRSGGAGIDTQYF. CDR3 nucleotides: TGTGCCAGCAGCATCCGAAGCGGGGGTGCTGGGATAGATACGCAGTATTTT. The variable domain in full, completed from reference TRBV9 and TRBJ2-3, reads DSGVTQTPKHLITATGQRVTLRCSPRSGDLSVYWYQQSLDQGLQFLIQYYNGEERAKGNILERFSAQQFPDLHSELNLSSLELGDSALYFCASSIRSGGAGIDTQYFGPGTRLTVL.

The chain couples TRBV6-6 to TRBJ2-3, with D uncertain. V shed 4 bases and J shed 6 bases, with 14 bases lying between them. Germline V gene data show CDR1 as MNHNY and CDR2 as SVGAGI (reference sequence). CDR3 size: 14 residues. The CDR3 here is CASSLPRLWDTQYF. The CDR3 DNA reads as TGTGCCAGCAGTTTGCCCCGACTCTGGGATACGCAGTATTTT.

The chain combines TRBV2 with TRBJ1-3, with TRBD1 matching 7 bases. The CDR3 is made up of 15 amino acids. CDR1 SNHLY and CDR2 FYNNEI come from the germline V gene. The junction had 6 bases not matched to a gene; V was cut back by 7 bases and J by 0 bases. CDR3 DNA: TGTGCCAGCAATGGGGGACAGCACTCTGGAAACACCATATATTTT. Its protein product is CASNGGQHSGNTIYF.

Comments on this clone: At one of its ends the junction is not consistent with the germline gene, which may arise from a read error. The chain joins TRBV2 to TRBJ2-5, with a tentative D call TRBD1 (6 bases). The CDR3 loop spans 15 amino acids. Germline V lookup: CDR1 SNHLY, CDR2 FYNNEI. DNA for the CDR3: TGTGCCAGCAGTGAAGGTTGGGGGCCCCAAGAGGCCCAGTACTTC. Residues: CASSEGWGPQEAQYF.

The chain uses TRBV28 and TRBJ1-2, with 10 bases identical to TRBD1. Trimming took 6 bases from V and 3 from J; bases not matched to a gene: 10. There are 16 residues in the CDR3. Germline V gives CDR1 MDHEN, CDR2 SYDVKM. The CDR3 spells CASRVSDRGQDYGYTF. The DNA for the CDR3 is TGTGCCAGCAGAGTATCTGACAGGGGGCAAGACTATGGCTACACCTTC.

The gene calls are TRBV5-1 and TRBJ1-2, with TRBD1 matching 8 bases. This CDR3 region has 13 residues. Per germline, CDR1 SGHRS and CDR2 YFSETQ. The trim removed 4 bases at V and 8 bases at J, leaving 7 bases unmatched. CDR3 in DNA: TGCGCCAGCAGCATCGGGACAGGAGGAGGCTACACCTTC. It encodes CASSIGTGGGYTF.

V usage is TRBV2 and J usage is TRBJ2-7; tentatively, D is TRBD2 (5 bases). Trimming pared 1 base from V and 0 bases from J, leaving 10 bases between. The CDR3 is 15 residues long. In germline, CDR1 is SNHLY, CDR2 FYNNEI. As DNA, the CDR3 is TGTGCCAGCAGTGAAGGTAGCGCGAGCTCCTACGAGCAGTACTTC. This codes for CASSEGSASSYEQYF.

CDR3 nucleotides: TGTGCCAGCAGCTTACGGGCAGGGGCTAATGAAAAACTGTTTTTT. Translated, it gives CASSLRAGANEKLFF. V usage is TRBV7-9 and J usage is TRBJ1-4; perhaps TRBD1 as D (6 bases). Germline loops: CDR1 SEHNR, CDR2 FQNEAQ (reference sequence). V was pared by 2 bases and J by 3 bases, with 10 bases between. This CDR3 has 15 residues.

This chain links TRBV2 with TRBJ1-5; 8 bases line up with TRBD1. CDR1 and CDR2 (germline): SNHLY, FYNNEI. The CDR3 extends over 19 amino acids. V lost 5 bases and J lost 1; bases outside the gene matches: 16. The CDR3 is CASSRIQGGGGGSNQPQHF. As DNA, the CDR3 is TGTGCCAGCAGTCGAATACAGGGGGGCGGGGGGGGGAGCAATCAGCCCCAGCATTTT.

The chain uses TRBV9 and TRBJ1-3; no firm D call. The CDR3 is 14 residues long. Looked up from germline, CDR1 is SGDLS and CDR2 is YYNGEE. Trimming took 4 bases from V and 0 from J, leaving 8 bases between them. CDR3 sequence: CASSPGLSGNTIYF. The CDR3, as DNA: TGTGCCAGCAGCCCCGGTCTCTCTGGAAACACCATATATTTT.

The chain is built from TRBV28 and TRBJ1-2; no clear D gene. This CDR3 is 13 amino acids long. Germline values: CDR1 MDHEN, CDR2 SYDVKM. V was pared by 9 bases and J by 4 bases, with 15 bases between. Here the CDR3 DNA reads TGTGCCAGTAGGGCTCGGGAGGGCTATGGCTACACCTTC. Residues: CASRAREGYGYTF.

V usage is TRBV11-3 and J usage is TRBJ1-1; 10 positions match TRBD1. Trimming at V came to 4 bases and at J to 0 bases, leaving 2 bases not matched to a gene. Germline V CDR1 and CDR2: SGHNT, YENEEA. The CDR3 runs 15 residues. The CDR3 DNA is TGTGCCAGCAGCTCGGGACAGGGGTTGAACACTGAAGCTTTCTTT. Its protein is CASSSGQGLNTEAFF.

The CDR3 region is CASRGLAGRADGELFF. CDR3 nucleotide sequence: TGCGCCAGCCGCGGACTAGCGGGGAGGGCGGACGGGGAGCTGTTTTTT. This rearrangement joins TRBV5-1 to TRBJ2-2; 12 nucleotides line up with TRBD2. Unmatched junction bases numbered 11, after V lost 7 bases and J lost 7 bases. This CDR3 comprises 16 residues. In germline, CDR1 is SGHRS, CDR2 YFSETQ.

DNA of the CDR3: TGTGCCATCAGAGGGGGAGGGTACACTGAAGCTTTCTTT. This gives the protein CAIRGGGYTEAFF. This sequence joins TRBV10-3 and TRBJ1-1; weak D call: TRBD1 (6 bases). Germline CDR1 ENHRY, CDR2 SYGVKD. This CDR3 is 13 amino acids long. The germline V and J ends were trimmed by 6 bases and 3 bases, with 11 bases remaining between them.

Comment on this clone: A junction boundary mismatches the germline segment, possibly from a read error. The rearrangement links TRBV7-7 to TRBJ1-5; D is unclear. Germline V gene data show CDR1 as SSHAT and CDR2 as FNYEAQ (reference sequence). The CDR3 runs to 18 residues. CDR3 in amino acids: CASSLGTRENYSNQPQHF. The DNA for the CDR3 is TGTGCTAGCAGCTTAGGCACCCGGGAGAACTATAGCAATCAGCCCCAGCATTTT.

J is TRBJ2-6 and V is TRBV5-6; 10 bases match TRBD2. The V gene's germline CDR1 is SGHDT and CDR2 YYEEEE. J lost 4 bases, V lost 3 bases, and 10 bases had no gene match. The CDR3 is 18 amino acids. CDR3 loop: CASSSTLAGAKGANVLTF. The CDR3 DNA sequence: TGTGCCAGCAGCTCTACTCTAGCGGGAGCGAAGGGGGCCAACGTCCTGACTTTC.

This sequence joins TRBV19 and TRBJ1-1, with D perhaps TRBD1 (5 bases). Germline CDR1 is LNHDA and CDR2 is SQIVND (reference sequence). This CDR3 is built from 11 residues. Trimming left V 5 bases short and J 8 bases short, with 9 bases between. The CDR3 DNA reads TGTGCCAGTAGTGTACACAGGGAAGCTTTCTTT. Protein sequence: CASSVHREAFF.

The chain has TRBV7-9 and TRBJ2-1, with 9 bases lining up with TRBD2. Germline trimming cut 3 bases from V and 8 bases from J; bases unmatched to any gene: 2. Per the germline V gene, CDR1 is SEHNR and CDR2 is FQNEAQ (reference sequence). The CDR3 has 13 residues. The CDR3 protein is CASSFGTSYEQFF. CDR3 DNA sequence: TGTGCCAGCAGCTTTGGGACTAGCTATGAGCAGTTCTTC.

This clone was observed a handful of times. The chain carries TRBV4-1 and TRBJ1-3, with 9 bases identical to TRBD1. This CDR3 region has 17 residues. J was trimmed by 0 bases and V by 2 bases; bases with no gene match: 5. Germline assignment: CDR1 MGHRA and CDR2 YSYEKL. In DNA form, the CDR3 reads TGCGCCAGCAGCCAACGGGGACAGGGACCCTCTGGAAACACCATATATTTT. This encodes CASSQRGQGPSGNTIYF.

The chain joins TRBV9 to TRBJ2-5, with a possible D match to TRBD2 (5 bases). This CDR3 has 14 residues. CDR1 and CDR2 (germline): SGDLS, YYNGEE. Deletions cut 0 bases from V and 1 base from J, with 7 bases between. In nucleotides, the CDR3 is TGTGCCAGCAGCGTAGGAGGGTTCCAAGAGACCCAGTACTTC. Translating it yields CASSVGGFQETQYF.